What follows is one T cell receptor (beta chain) and its context. Its antigen is as yet unknown. The source of the sample is a study of T cell clusters in autoimmune cytopenias. Study observations and caveats: No cluster-lack signature appeared between secondary cytopenia and chronic lymphocytic leukemia patients, apparently due to lymphoma masking. Healthy donors had approximately 3.3-fold more exclusive TRB clusters than active autoimmune hepatitis patients. TRB repertoire shifts in secondary cytopenia and chronic lymphocytic leukemia mostly reflected lymphoma, not autoimmunity. Physiological T cell clusters of healthy donors were apparently absent in primary autoimmune cytopenia patients.

TRB was amplified by touch-down multiplex PCR, primer pools A and B combined. TCRdb re-analyzed the multiplex PCR reads; it lists each CDR3 protein once, without DNA. This table lists 7,800 or so distinct CDR3 sequences. The CDR3 consists of 16 residues. The germline V gene has CDR1 SGHKS and CDR2 YYEKEE (reference sequence). TRB was amplified from approximately 250 ng of peripheral blood genomic DNA per sample. Sequences were obtained from peripheral blood. The sequence was obtained from a human donor with an autoimmune cytopenia or autoimmune hepatitis (not recorded which). The chain joins TRBV5-5 to TRBJ2-1; there is no DNA to check the TCRdb D call of TRBD1. CDR3 protein: CASSLSSTGYWDEQFF.